The entry below gives a single T cell receptor (beta chain) sequence along with its context. Its target is not known. The time point denotes: week 35, safety follow-up. Topical imiquimod was applied with each vaccine dose, which held 300 ug of mutant IDH1 20-mer peptide. The method was immunoSEQ multiplex PCR; TCRdb's version includes in-frame clones alone and lacks a portion of them. The profile covers about 31,000 clones, with roughly four fifths appearing a single time and 15% taken by the ten largest. This sample is drawn from a study of a mutant IDH1 vaccine in newly diagnosed glioma. For the study at large: The treated population exhibited a male proportion of about 60%, a female proportion of 37.5%, and a mean age of around 40 years. Beforehand, treatment had been radiotherapy, temozolomide, or both; the majority received both.

Study-level results: Among all patients, vaccine-induced immune responses occurred in 93.3%.

V shed 4 bases and J 4 bases; nucleotides not matched to a gene: 11. Germline CDR1 is SGHNT and CDR2 is YYREEE (reference sequence). This CDR3 region has 16 residues. This chain uses TRBV5-4 with TRBJ2-3; 8 bases are shared with TRBD2. The specimen comprised PBMCs, sampled from a glioma patient whose treatment included an IDH1 peptide vaccine. The receptor comes from a man aged 25-40 years with glioma. The CDR3 loop is CASSVRSGRNADTQYF. DNA of the CDR3: TGTGCCAGCAGCGTCCGCAGCGGGAGAAATGCAGATACGCAGTATTTT.